This T cell receptor (beta chain) appears in the sequencing data of a study of blood T cell repertoires in COVID-19. Study-wide background: Some COVID-19 samples were acute and others convalescent; all came from the United States, Italy and Spain. In each case, the material was cDNA or gDNA derived from T cells, B-cell-depleted T cells, or PBMCs.

TCRdb's table, derived via immunoSEQ multiplex PCR, lists solely in-frame clones and lacks some. The sample shows about 300,000 clones, 70% to 85% of them seen only once. The CDR3 is made up of 14 amino acids. Germline V gene data show CDR1 as SNHLY and CDR2 as FYNNEI. V was pared by 10 bases and J by 1 base, with 14 bases between. The chain employs TRBV2 and TRBJ2-1; no firm D call. The specimen was peripheral blood. The receptor was isolated from a human donor with COVID-19, enrolled during active disease. The donor label of this sample is uncertain. The CDR3 is CATMSGSSYNEQFF. In nucleotides, the CDR3 is TGTGCCACCATGTCCGGGTCGTCCTACAATGAGCAGTTCTTC.